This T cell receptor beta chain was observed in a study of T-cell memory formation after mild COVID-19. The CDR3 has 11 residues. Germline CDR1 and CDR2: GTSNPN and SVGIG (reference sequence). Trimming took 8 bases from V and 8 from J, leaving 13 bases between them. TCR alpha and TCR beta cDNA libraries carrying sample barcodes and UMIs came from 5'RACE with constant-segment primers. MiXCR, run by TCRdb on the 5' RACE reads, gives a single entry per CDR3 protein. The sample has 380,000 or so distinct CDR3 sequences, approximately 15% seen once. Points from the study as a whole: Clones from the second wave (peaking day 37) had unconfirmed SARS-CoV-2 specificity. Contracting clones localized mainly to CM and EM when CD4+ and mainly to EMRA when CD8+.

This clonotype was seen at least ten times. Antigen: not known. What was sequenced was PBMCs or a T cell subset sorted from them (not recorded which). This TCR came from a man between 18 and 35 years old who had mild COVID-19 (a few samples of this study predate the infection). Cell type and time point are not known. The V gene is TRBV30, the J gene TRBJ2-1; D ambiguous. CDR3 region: CAASWVDEQFF. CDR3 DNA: TGTGCCGCCTCCTGGGTGGATGAGCAGTTCTTC.